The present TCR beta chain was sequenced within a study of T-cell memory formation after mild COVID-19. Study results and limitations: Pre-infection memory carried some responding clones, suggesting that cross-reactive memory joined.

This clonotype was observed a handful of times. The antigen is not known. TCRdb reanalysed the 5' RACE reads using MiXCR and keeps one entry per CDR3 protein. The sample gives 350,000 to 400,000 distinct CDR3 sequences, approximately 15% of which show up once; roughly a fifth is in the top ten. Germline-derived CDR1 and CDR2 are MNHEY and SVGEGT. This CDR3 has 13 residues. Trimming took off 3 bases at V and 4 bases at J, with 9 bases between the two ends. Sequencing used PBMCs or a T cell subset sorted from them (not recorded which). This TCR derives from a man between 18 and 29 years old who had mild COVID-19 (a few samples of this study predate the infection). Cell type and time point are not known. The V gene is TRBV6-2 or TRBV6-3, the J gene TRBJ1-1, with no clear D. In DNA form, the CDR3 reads TGTGCCAGCAGTTATTTCTCCGGCACTGAAGCTTTCTTT. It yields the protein CASSYFSGTEAFF.